Detailed here is one T cell receptor beta chain. This entry comes from a study of shared clonotypes between healthy human individuals. V trimming: 0 bases; J trimming: 6 bases; junction bases outside the gene matches: 11. Germline V lookup: CDR1 MNHEY, CDR2 SVGAGI. CDR3 length equals 16 residues. Clones were read by immunoSEQ multiplex PCR, and TCRdb kept only the in-frame ones, dropping some. This table holds 2 million to 2.5 million clones, 90% to 97% found once. V is TRBV6-5 and J is TRBJ2-7, with TRBD2 matching 7 bases. Sequenced: naive CD4+ T cells sorted from blood. Subset: CD45RA+ positively selected. The receptor was isolated from a man younger than 35 in good health. CDR3 DNA: TGTGCCAGCAGTTACTCCCTGCCGACTAGCTCTTCCGAGCAGTACTTC. It codes for CASSYSLPTSSSEQYF.